Detailed here is one T cell receptor (beta chain). Its antigen is currently not known. Base quality data are lacking; no much larger clone is found one base away. According to the germline V gene (reference sequence), CDR1 reads LGHDT and CDR2 reads YNNKEL. After removal of 1 base from V and 3 bases from J, the junction retains 6 bases not matched to a gene. The CDR3, from cysteine to phenylalanine, totals 16 residues. The CDR3 DNA has 48 bases and is translated from base 1. The immunoSEQ Assay, a bias-controlled multiplex PCR, was used to amplify TCRbeta CDR3 regions from genomic DNA. On the authors' methods: The number of nucleated cells in each sample was estimated by amplification of reference gene primers within the assay. To quantify the absolute abundance of each unique TCRbeta CDR3 rearrangement, sequence reads were collapsed and filtered. For each sample, productive Simpson clonality was calculated by taking the square root of Simpson's diversity index across productive rearrangements. The immuneACCESS repertoire file appears here via TCRdb, limited to in-frame rearrangements. These files lack a portion of the clones; in checked studies, under half of the deficit traces to unresolved V genes, and the cause of the others is not known. V and J calls and clone size are copied from that table; D and trimming were computed from the DNA. This sample comprises fewer than 300,000 clones, approximately 89% of them detected only once. The top ten hold around 2.2% of the sample.

The sample originates from a study of blood T cell repertoires in COVID-19 (dated by TCRdb to 2018 to 2021). Regarding the study in general: The collaborator samples originated in the United States, Italy and Spain and spanned the acute and convalescent phases of COVID-19. The samples were drawn from two sources: the first 160 participants of the ongoing ImmuneRACE study, and over 1,000 subjects contributed by 6 global collaborators. The prospective study material was composed of cDNA or gDNA derived from T cells, B-cell-depleted T cells, or PBMCs. Where available, HLA class I and class II types were taken from metadata supplied by the sample provider and were not determined by assay-based typing. A de-identified subject ID, COVID-19 status, age in years and sex were almost always included in the sample metadata. The repertoires were released in a freely available public database intended as a resource for research on the immune response to SARS-CoV-2. The dataset comprised deeply sampled blood TCRbeta repertoires from subjects exposed to, actively infected with, or recovered from COVID-19. Results the study describes overall, beyond this receptor: The quantity of clinical and demographic metadata differed by source and by participant and was supplied without curation.

In Seattle, one collaborating source enrolled patients while the infection was active and tracked those patients longitudinally over the course of disease. The collaborating institutions used their own protocols to collect whole blood in K2EDTA tubes. For TCRbeta analysis, collaborator samples were shipped as frozen whole blood, as isolated PBMCs, or as DNA extracted from either sample type. Sequencing was carried out using peripheral blood. Recombination linked TRBV3-1 (or the pseudogene TRBV3-2) to TRBJ2-3, with 8 middle bases fitting TRBD2. The clonotype originates from a woman aged 30 to 39 with COVID-19, enrolled during active disease. Read as DNA, the sequence is TGTGCCAGCAGCCAAGCCTATTCGGGGGGGACAGATACGCAGTATTTT. Translated, it gives CASSQAYSGGTDTQYF.